Each of the 23 T cell receptor beta chains below was sequenced from the same sample in a study of cytomegalovirus exposure and HLA in healthy donors. The data were produced by immunoSEQ multiplex PCR, yet TCRdb's version contains in-frame clones alone and is incomplete. The profile covers 120,000 or so clones, with approximately 88% appearing a single time and around 1.9% taken by the ten largest. The sample comprised PBMCs. The receptor set was obtained from a man in his late teens or twenties in good health and CMV-seronegative.

This clone appeared once. The V gene is TRBV4-2, the J gene TRBJ2-7; tentative D call: TRBD1 (6 bases). This CDR3 is built from 16 residues. Germline V gene data show CDR1 as LGHNA and CDR2 as YNFKEQ. Between the trimmed V and J ends, which lost 0 bases and 3 bases, there was a span of 15 bases. CDR3 bases: TGTGCCAGCAGCCAAGAGGCACAGGGTCCCTACTACGAGCAGTACTTC. Protein: CASSQEAQGPYYEQYF.

The chain links TRBV20-1 to TRBJ1-2; no clear D. The CDR3 extends over 10 amino acids. Per the germline V gene, CDR1 is DFQATT and CDR2 is SNEGSKA (reference sequence). V lost 6 bases and J 6 bases, leaving 8 bases between the germline ends. This CDR3 is CSAIRDGYTF. The DNA for the CDR3 is TGCAGTGCCATCCGGGATGGCTACACCTTC.

This chain links TRBV28 with TRBJ2-2, with 12 bases identical to TRBD1. The CDR3 covers 14 residues. With 8 bases clipped from V and 4 bases from J, the junction kept 2 bases outside the gene matches. The germline V gene encodes CDR1 MDHEN and CDR2 SYDVKM. The CDR3 DNA reads as TGTGCCAGCGGGACAGGGGGCAGCACCGGGGAGCTGTTTTTT. It yields the protein CASGTGGSTGELFF.

The chain joins TRBV2 to TRBJ1-1; 7 bases are shared with TRBD1. This CDR3 contains 11 residues. J gave up 8 bases and V 4 bases, and 1 base lay outside the gene matches. Germline V CDR1 and CDR2: SNHLY, FYNNEI. CDR3 residues: CASSGTGEAFF. As DNA, the CDR3 is TGTGCCAGCAGTGGGACAGGAGAAGCTTTCTTT. Based on the CDR3 plus reference TRBV2 and TRBJ1-1, the full variable domain is EPEVTQTPSHQVTQMGQEVILRCVPISNHLYFYWYRQILGQKVEFLVSFYNNEISEKSEIFDDQFSVERPDGSNFTLKIRSTKLEDSAMYFCASSGTGEAFFGQGTRLTVV.

This chain uses TRBV6-5 with TRBJ2-5; 7 bases are a match to TRBD2. The CDR3 covers 15 residues. The V segment lost 6 bases and the J segment 6 bases; nucleotides outside the gene matches: 13. From germline, CDR1 is MNHEY and CDR2 SVGAGI. Here the CDR3 reads CASSTSTSQAQTQYF. The CDR3 DNA reads as TGTGCCAGCAGCACATCGACTAGCCAGGCCCAGACCCAGTACTTC.

The chain carries TRBV19 and TRBJ2-7; perhaps TRBD1 as D (6 bases). Germline V CDR1 and CDR2: LNHDA, SQIVND (reference sequence). The CDR3 length is 15 residues. The V end was cut by 5 bases, the J end by 0 bases, with 14 bases between. CDR3 protein: CASSFRQDNSYEQYF. CDR3 DNA: TGTGCCAGTAGTTTCCGACAGGACAACTCCTACGAGCAGTACTTC.

This clone was seen only once. V is TRBV5-1 and J is TRBJ2-7, with 9 positions matching TRBD1. Germline V gene data show CDR1 as SGHRS and CDR2 as YFSETQ. Losses at the gene ends were 5 bases for V and 5 bases for J; bases not matched to a gene: 14. The CDR3 has 16 residues. CDR3 sequence: CASRQEPGQGSHEQYF. For the CDR3, the DNA is TGCGCCAGCAGACAGGAGCCGGGACAGGGATCCCACGAGCAGTACTTC.

The genes are TRBV29-1 and TRBJ2-1, with D possibly matching TRBD1 (6 bases). Looked up from germline, CDR1 is SQVTM and CDR2 is ANQGSEA. V lost 0 bases and J lost 8, with 23 bases in between. The CDR3 spans 17 residues. In nucleotides, the CDR3 is TGCAGCGTTGAAGAAATGGGGGCGATACTCATGAGGGATGAGCAGTTCTTC. Its translation is CSVEEMGAILMRDEQFF.

The chain links TRBV28 to TRBJ2-5; TRBD2 is a possible D gene (5 bases). The CDR3 is 14 residues long. CDR1 is MDHEN and CDR2 is SYDVKM in the germline V gene. Between the trimmed V and J ends, which lost 7 bases and 4 bases, there was a span of 16 bases. The CDR3 nucleotides are TGTGCCAGCACCAACGGGGTTATCGGAGAGACCCAGTACTTC. This gives the protein CASTNGVIGETQYF.

The rearrangement uses TRBV19 and TRBJ2-2; no firm D call. CDR1 is LNHDA, CDR2 SQIVND, per germline (reference sequence). The V end was cut by 8 bases, the J end by 4 bases, with 20 bases between. The CDR3 consists of 16 residues. The CDR3 bases are TGTGCCAGTTATATCCGGCTAGGTGTCCTCACCGGGGAGCTGTTTTTT. This codes for CASYIRLGVLTGELFF. The variable domain in full, completed from reference TRBV19 and TRBJ2-2, reads DGGITQSPKYLFRKEGQNVTLSCEQNLNHDAMYWYRQDPGQGLRLIYYSQIVNDFQKGDIAEGYSVSREKKESFPLTVTSAQKNPTAFYLCASYIRLGVLTGELFFGEGSRLTVL.

This chain connects TRBV27 to TRBJ2-3; 7 bases are a match to TRBD2. The CDR3 runs 15 residues. V was pared by 2 bases and J by 5 bases, with 7 bases of the junction left unmatched. CDR1 MNHEY and CDR2 SMNVEV come from the germline V gene (reference sequence). CDR3 sequence reads: CASSLGGRVKDTQYF. The CDR3 DNA reads as TGTGCCAGCAGTTTAGGCGGGAGAGTGAAAGATACGCAGTATTTT.

This clone occurred once. The CDR3 nucleotides read TGCAGCGTTGTAGGGTCAGGGGAGATCTACGAGCAGTACTTC. This gives the protein CSVVGSGEIYEQYF. The chain has TRBV29-1 and TRBJ2-7, with D possibly TRBD1 on 6 matching bases. Trimming cost V 4 bases and J 3 bases, with 16 bases left between them. Germline CDR1 SQVTM, CDR2 ANQGSEA. This CDR3 comprises 14 residues.

V gene TRBV7-8 combines with J gene TRBJ1-6; D might be TRBD1 (5 bases). Germline V gene lookup returns CDR1 SGHVS and CDR2 FQNEAQ. This CDR3 contains 16 residues. Trimming shortened V by 0 bases and J by 6 bases, and 12 bases separated the two germline ends. CDR3 amino acids: CASSLAPPGSNSPLHF. CDR3 in DNA: TGTGCCAGCAGCTTAGCCCCCCCAGGGTCTAATTCACCCCTCCACTTT.

The V and J genes are TRBV5-6 and TRBJ2-3; 11 bases match TRBD1. V lost 4 bases and J lost 4; bases outside the gene matches: 14. The CDR3 contains 18 residues. Germline CDR1 SGHDT, CDR2 YYEEEE. The CDR3 DNA is TGTGCCAGCAGCATCGAAGCTTGGACAGGGGGCAAGTCAGATACGCAGTATTTT. It codes for CASSIEAWTGGKSDTQYF.

The rearrangement uses TRBV7-9 and TRBJ1-1; 7 positions match TRBD1. The CDR3 contains 15 residues. CDR1 is SEHNR and CDR2 is FQNEAQ in the germline V gene (reference sequence). V lost 3 bases, J lost 1 base, and 5 bases stayed unmatched. For the CDR3, the DNA is TGTGCCAGCAGCTTGGGGACAGCTAGGAACACTGAAGCTTTCTTT. Translation gives CASSLGTARNTEAFF. The whole variable domain, remainder taken from reference TRBV7-9 and TRBJ1-1, is DTGVSQNPRHKITKRGQNVTFRCDPISEHNRLYWYRQTLGQGPEFLTYFQNEAQLEKSRLLSDRFSAERPKGSFSTLEIQRTEQGDSAMYLCASSLGTARNTEAFFGQGTRLTVV.

The J gene is TRBJ2-1, the V gene TRBV5-6, with 11 bases fitting TRBD1. Germline-derived CDR1 and CDR2 are SGHDT and YYEEEE. The CDR3 has 19 amino acids. The ends lost 4 bases at V and 1 base at J; junction bases unmatched: 13. CDR3 amino acids: CASSHITDRGLRSYNEQFF. As DNA, the CDR3 is TGTGCCAGCAGCCACATTACGGACAGGGGGCTTAGGTCCTACAATGAGCAGTTCTTC.

The V gene is TRBV9, the J gene TRBJ1-1; 7 nucleotides line up with TRBD1. Trimming at V came to 3 bases and at J to 0 bases, leaving 11 bases not matched to a gene. There are 17 residues in the CDR3. In germline, CDR1 is SGDLS, CDR2 YYNGEE. The CDR3 region has the DNA TGTGCCAGCAGCGATTACTCGGGACAGACCCTGAACACTGAAGCTTTCTTT. Protein sequence: CASSDYSGQTLNTEAFF.

V usage is TRBV4-3 and J usage is TRBJ1-4; D not certain. The germline CDR1 and CDR2 sequences are LGHNA and YSLEER. V dropped 3 bases and J dropped 7 bases, with 15 bases sitting between them. This CDR3 spans 15 amino acids. CDR3 in amino acids: CASSQRTGSGEKLFF. The CDR3 DNA is TGCGCCAGCAGCCAGAGAACGGGTTCGGGTGAAAAACTGTTTTTT.

The rearrangement joins TRBV27 to TRBJ1-1; D not certain. CDR1 and CDR2 (germline): MNHEY, SMNVEV (reference sequence). CDR3 length: 11 residues. V gave up 7 bases and J gave up 7 bases, with 10 bases separating them. CDR3 nucleotides: TGTGCCAGCAAGAGTAGCGTTGAAGCTTTCTTT. Translating gives CASKSSVEAFF.

The chain carries TRBV2 and TRBJ1-6, with TRBD1 identical over 7 bases. This CDR3 spans 16 amino acids. Germline lookup yields CDR1 SNHLY and CDR2 FYNNEI. V shed 6 bases and J 9 bases; nucleotides not matched to a gene: 14. The CDR3 here is CASSPEGQAISSPLHF. CDR3 DNA sequence: TGTGCCAGCAGCCCTGAAGGACAGGCTATAAGTTCACCCCTCCACTTT.

The chain links TRBV28 to TRBJ1-2; no reliable D call. V was shortened by 3 bases and J by 5 bases, with 7 bases between the two germline ends. CDR1 is MDHEN, CDR2 SYDVKM, per germline. The CDR3 extends over 12 amino acids. CDR3 loop: CASSFISYGYTF. The CDR3 DNA is TGTGCCAGCAGTTTTATTTCTTATGGCTACACCTTC.

The chain recombines TRBV4-3 with TRBJ2-7, with D hard to call. The CDR3 length is 14 residues. V shed 1 base and J shed 3 bases, with 10 bases lying between them. Germline CDR1 reads LGHNA; CDR2 reads YSLEER. The CDR3, as DNA: TGCGCCAGCAGCCAAGGACTTGTAAACTACGAGCAGTACTTC. This translates into CASSQGLVNYEQYF.

The chain links TRBV28 to TRBJ1-3, with 9 bases identical to TRBD1. CDR3 length equals 14 residues. The junction had 8 bases not matched to a gene; V was cut back by 11 bases and J by 3 bases. Germline V gene sequence: CDR1 MDHEN, CDR2 SYDVKM. The CDR3: CARPGTGNGNTIYF. As DNA, the CDR3 is TGTGCCCGCCCCGGGACAGGGAATGGAAACACCATATATTTT.